This is a list of T cell receptor beta chains from one sample in a study of control samples from healthy donors and cancer patients. TCRdb's table, derived via immunoSEQ multiplex PCR, lists solely in-frame clones and lacks some. Seen here are more than 85,000 clones, 65% to 85% observed once, and the top ten hold around 35%. Sequencing input: PBMCs. Receptor source: a man aged 65 to 79 with lung cancer. Each CDR3 is given with its conserved first and last residue. Fields, in order: J gene, clone size, D gene, V gene, CDR3 protein, CDR3 DNA. D genes are given only for firm matches. The size entry is marked missing in some rows and otherwise reads once, few, many or a size class.

j_call: TRBJ1-6
clone_size: .
d_call: .
v_call: TRBV5-1
cdr3_aa: CASSLAFGNSPLHF
cdr3_nt: TGCGCCAGCAGCTTGGCGTTCGGAAATTCACCCCTCCACTTT

j_call: TRBJ1-4
clone_size: .
d_call: TRBD1
v_call: TRBV28
cdr3_aa: CASLQGAANEKLFF
cdr3_nt: TGTGCCAGCCTACAGGGGGCGGCTAATGAAAAACTGTTTTTT

j_call: TRBJ1-5
clone_size: .
d_call: TRBD1
v_call: TRBV6-2/TRBV6-3
cdr3_aa: CASSFTQGAPGQPQHF
cdr3_nt: TGTGCCAGCAGTTTTACACAGGGGGCGCCGGGTCAGCCCCAGCATTTT

j_call: TRBJ2-4
clone_size: .
d_call: .
v_call: TRBV5-1
cdr3_aa: CASSFDPGQLTIQYF
cdr3_nt: TGCGCCAGCAGCTTCGATCCGGGACAACTAACGATTCAGTACTTC

j_call: TRBJ2-3
clone_size: .
d_call: .
v_call: TRBV24-1
cdr3_aa: CATSLEGGTTDTQYF
cdr3_nt: TGTGCCACCAGTTTAGAGGGGGGGACCACAGATACGCAGTATTTT

j_call: TRBJ1-2
clone_size: .
d_call: .
v_call: TRBV5-1
cdr3_aa: CASSLGQRGYTF
cdr3_nt: TGCGCCAGCAGCTTGGGGCAGCGGGGCTACACCTTC

j_call: TRBJ2-5
clone_size: .
d_call: .
v_call: TRBV14
cdr3_aa: CASSQGGIQETQYF
cdr3_nt: TGTGCCAGCAGCCAAGGAGGAATCCAAGAGACCCAGTACTTC

j_call: TRBJ2-7
clone_size: .
d_call: .
v_call: TRBV7-3
cdr3_aa: CASSPDGTGSYEQYF
cdr3_nt: TGTGCCAGCAGCCCCGACGGGACTGGCTCCTACGAGCAGTACTTC

j_call: TRBJ2-2
clone_size: .
d_call: TRBD2
v_call: TRBV28
cdr3_aa: CASSRAGGGTGELFF
cdr3_nt: TGTGCCAGCAGTCGAGCGGGGGGAGGGACCGGGGAGCTGTTTTTT

j_call: TRBJ1-1
clone_size: few
d_call: .
v_call: TRBV19
cdr3_aa: CASSMVQRANTEAFF
cdr3_nt: TGTGCCAGTAGTATGGTTCAAAGAGCCAACACTGAAGCTTTCTTT

j_call: TRBJ1-1
clone_size: few
d_call: .
v_call: TRBV5-6
cdr3_aa: CASSLQVGRENTEAFF
cdr3_nt: TGTGCCAGCAGCTTACAAGTCGGGCGGGAAAACACTGAAGCTTTCTTT

j_call: TRBJ2-7
clone_size: .
d_call: TRBD1
v_call: TRBV7-9
cdr3_aa: CASSLAGRGPGEQYF
cdr3_nt: TGTGCCAGCAGCTTAGCGGGCAGGGGGCCGGGGGAGCAGTACTTC

j_call: TRBJ1-1
clone_size: .
d_call: .
v_call: TRBV14
cdr3_aa: CASSQRVGNTEAFF
cdr3_nt: TGTGCCAGCAGCCAGCGGGTCGGGAACACTGAAGCTTTCTTT

j_call: TRBJ1-2
clone_size: .
d_call: .
v_call: TRBV7-9
cdr3_aa: CASSLAYGNYGYTF
cdr3_nt: TGTGCCAGCAGCTTAGCGTACGGAAACTATGGCTACACCTTC

j_call: TRBJ2-7
clone_size: .
d_call: .
v_call: TRBV18
cdr3_aa: CASSPVGNEQYF
cdr3_nt: TGTGCCAGCTCACCAGTTGGGAACGAGCAGTACTTC

j_call: TRBJ2-3
clone_size: .
d_call: .
v_call: TRBV7-3
cdr3_aa: CASSSVRGTTDTQYF
cdr3_nt: TGTGCCAGCAGCTCCGTGCGGGGAACCACAGATACGCAGTATTTT

j_call: TRBJ1-2
clone_size: .
d_call: .
v_call: TRBV21-1
cdr3_aa: CASSDRQEVYGYTF
cdr3_nt: TGTGCCAGCAGCGACCGACAGGAGGTCTATGGCTACACCTTC

j_call: TRBJ1-5
clone_size: .
d_call: .
v_call: TRBV7-9
cdr3_aa: CASSPRAGSNQPQHF
cdr3_nt: TGTGCCAGCAGCCCCAGGGCGGGTTCTAATCAGCCCCAGCATTTT

j_call: TRBJ1-4
clone_size: once
d_call: TRBD1
v_call: TRBV30
cdr3_aa: CAWSGGQDPEKLFF
cdr3_nt: TGTGCCTGGAGTGGCGGACAGGACCCTGAAAAACTGTTTTTT

j_call: TRBJ1-2
clone_size: once
d_call: .
v_call: TRBV24-1
cdr3_aa: CATSDFGTRYGYTF
cdr3_nt: TGTGCCACCAGTGATTTTGGGACCAGATATGGCTACACCTTC

j_call: TRBJ1-5
clone_size: .
d_call: .
v_call: TRBV24-1
cdr3_aa: CATSTGYHQPQHF
cdr3_nt: TGTGCCACCAGTACCGGGTACCATCAGCCCCAGCATTTT

j_call: TRBJ1-1
clone_size: .
d_call: .
v_call: TRBV9
cdr3_aa: CASSVAVLSAEAFF
cdr3_nt: TGTGCCAGCAGCGTAGCGGTCTTATCGGCTGAAGCTTTCTTT

j_call: TRBJ2-4
clone_size: .
d_call: .
v_call: TRBV6-1
cdr3_aa: CASSEINFLAKNIQYF
cdr3_nt: TGTGCCAGCAGTGAAATCAATTTTCTAGCCAAAAACATTCAGTACTTC

j_call: TRBJ2-7
clone_size: few
d_call: TRBD1
v_call: TRBV29-1
cdr3_aa: CSARQGGSYEQYF
cdr3_nt: TGCAGCGCTCGACAGGGTGGGAGCTACGAGCAGTACTTC

j_call: TRBJ1-2
clone_size: .
d_call: .
v_call: TRBV9
cdr3_aa: CASSLTGFYGYTF
cdr3_nt: TGTGCCAGCAGCCTCACAGGGTTCTATGGCTACACCTTC

j_call: TRBJ1-1
clone_size: .
d_call: TRBD1
v_call: TRBV24-1
cdr3_aa: CATRGQGGNTEAFF
cdr3_nt: TGTGCCACCAGGGGACAGGGCGGGAACACTGAAGCTTTCTTT

j_call: TRBJ2-1
clone_size: .
d_call: TRBD2
v_call: TRBV6-2/TRBV6-3
cdr3_aa: CASSYPASGFSSYNEQFF
cdr3_nt: TGTGCCAGCAGTTACCCGGCTAGCGGGTTCAGCTCCTACAATGAGCAGTTCTTC

j_call: TRBJ2-1
clone_size: .
d_call: .
v_call: TRBV20-1
cdr3_aa: CSARGGNEQFF
cdr3_nt: TGCAGTGCTAGGGGCGGGAATGAGCAGTTCTTC

j_call: TRBJ2-3
clone_size: .
d_call: TRBD2
v_call: TRBV30
cdr3_aa: CAWSARGGDTQYF
cdr3_nt: TGTGCCTGGAGTGCGCGGGGGGGGGATACGCAGTATTTT

j_call: TRBJ1-4
clone_size: .
d_call: TRBD1
v_call: TRBV4-1
cdr3_aa: CASSQGPTGGGQKLFF
cdr3_nt: TGCGCCAGCAGCCAAGGACCGACAGGGGGTGGACAAAAACTGTTTTTT

j_call: TRBJ2-7
clone_size: .
d_call: .
v_call: TRBV27
cdr3_aa: CASSRRFSYEQYF
cdr3_nt: TGTGCCAGCAGTCGCAGGTTCTCCTACGAGCAGTACTTC

j_call: TRBJ1-6
clone_size: .
d_call: .
v_call: TRBV4-2
cdr3_aa: CASDSEQGSYNSPLHF
cdr3_nt: TGTGCCAGCGACAGTGAACAGGGCTCCTATAATTCACCCCTCCACTTT

j_call: TRBJ1-4
clone_size: once
d_call: TRBD1
v_call: TRBV19
cdr3_aa: CASSIAGTGVEEKLFF
cdr3_nt: TGTGCCAGTAGTATAGCTGGGACAGGGGTCGAGGAAAAACTGTTTTTT

j_call: TRBJ1-5
clone_size: .
d_call: .
v_call: TRBV6-4
cdr3_aa: CASSDSKAGNQPQHF
cdr3_nt: TGTGCCAGCAGTGATTCAAAAGCGGGCAATCAGCCCCAGCATTTT

j_call: TRBJ1-6
clone_size: .
d_call: TRBD1
v_call: TRBV3-1/TRBV3-2
cdr3_aa: CASTLGQGGSPLHF
cdr3_nt: TGTGCCAGCACCTTGGGACAGGGCGGTTCACCCCTCCACTTT

j_call: TRBJ1-5
clone_size: .
d_call: .
v_call: TRBV7-9
cdr3_aa: CASSLEGPINQPQHF
cdr3_nt: TGTGCCAGCAGCTTAGAAGGGCCGATCAATCAGCCCCAGCATTTT

j_call: TRBJ1-6
clone_size: .
d_call: .
v_call: TRBV7-2
cdr3_aa: CASSLVADPYSPLHF
cdr3_nt: TGTGCCAGCAGCTTGGTGGCAGACCCTTATTCACCCCTCCACTTT

j_call: TRBJ2-1
clone_size: many
d_call: TRBD2
v_call: TRBV18
cdr3_aa: CASSPPGLADNEQFF
cdr3_nt: TGTGCCAGCTCACCGCCGGGACTAGCAGACAATGAGCAGTTCTTC

j_call: TRBJ2-7
clone_size: .
d_call: .
v_call: TRBV5-1
cdr3_aa: CASSLGWGSYEQYF
cdr3_nt: TGCGCCAGCAGCTTGGGATGGGGATCCTACGAGCAGTACTTC

j_call: TRBJ2-1
clone_size: .
d_call: .
v_call: TRBV5-1
cdr3_aa: CASRGYISTYNEQFF
cdr3_nt: TGCGCCAGCAGGGGATACATTTCTACCTACAATGAGCAGTTCTTC

j_call: TRBJ2-7
clone_size: .
d_call: TRBD2
v_call: TRBV30
cdr3_aa: CAWTSGGLGEQYF
cdr3_nt: TGTGCCTGGACTAGCGGGGGTTTAGGGGAGCAGTACTTC

j_call: TRBJ1-6
clone_size: .
d_call: TRBD1
v_call: TRBV19
cdr3_aa: CASSIPGQGNSPLHF
cdr3_nt: TGTGCCAGTAGTATACCGGGACAGGGTAATTCACCCCTCCACTTT

j_call: TRBJ1-1
clone_size: .
d_call: .
v_call: TRBV7-9
cdr3_aa: CASNRISQWNTEAFF
cdr3_nt: TGTGCCAGCAATAGAATTAGCCAGTGGAACACTGAAGCTTTCTTT

j_call: TRBJ2-7
clone_size: .
d_call: .
v_call: TRBV18
cdr3_aa: CASSPQGGSHEQYF
cdr3_nt: TGTGCCAGCTCACCGCAAGGGGGTTCCCACGAGCAGTACTTC

j_call: TRBJ2-5
clone_size: once
d_call: .
v_call: TRBV7-6
cdr3_aa: CASNSLGAGQETQYF
cdr3_nt: TGTGCCAGCAACTCCCTGGGAGCGGGCCAAGAGACCCAGTACTTC

j_call: TRBJ2-3
clone_size: once
d_call: .
v_call: TRBV7-3
cdr3_aa: CASSPSPDTQYF
cdr3_nt: TGTGCCAGCAGCCCTAGCCCCGATACGCAGTATTTT

j_call: TRBJ1-1
clone_size: .
d_call: TRBD1
v_call: TRBV2
cdr3_aa: CASRGTGGAWNTEAFF
cdr3_nt: TGTGCCAGCAGGGGGACAGGAGGGGCCTGGAACACTGAAGCTTTCTTT

j_call: TRBJ2-1
clone_size: large
d_call: TRBD2
v_call: TRBV19
cdr3_aa: CASSTRTSGGVLFF
cdr3_nt: TGTGCCAGTAGTACCCGGACTAGCGGGGGGGTCCTGTTCTTC

j_call: TRBJ2-6
clone_size: few
d_call: TRBD1
v_call: TRBV6-2/TRBV6-3
cdr3_aa: CASSARTGYGANVLTF
cdr3_nt: TGTGCCAGCAGCGCCCGGACAGGGTACGGGGCCAACGTCCTGACTTTC

j_call: TRBJ2-1
clone_size: once
d_call: .
v_call: TRBV11-2
cdr3_aa: CASSPPGYNEQFF
cdr3_nt: TGTGCCAGCAGCCCGCCGGGATACAATGAGCAGTTCTTC

j_call: TRBJ2-7
clone_size: .
d_call: TRBD2
v_call: TRBV6-5
cdr3_aa: CASSYSGPGGYEQYF
cdr3_nt: TGTGCCAGCAGTTACTCCGGGCCGGGGGGCTACGAGCAGTACTTC

j_call: TRBJ2-1
clone_size: .
d_call: TRBD1
v_call: TRBV4-3
cdr3_aa: CASSQDLGTALYNEQFF
cdr3_nt: TGCGCCAGCAGCCAAGATTTAGGGACAGCCTTATACAATGAGCAGTTCTTC